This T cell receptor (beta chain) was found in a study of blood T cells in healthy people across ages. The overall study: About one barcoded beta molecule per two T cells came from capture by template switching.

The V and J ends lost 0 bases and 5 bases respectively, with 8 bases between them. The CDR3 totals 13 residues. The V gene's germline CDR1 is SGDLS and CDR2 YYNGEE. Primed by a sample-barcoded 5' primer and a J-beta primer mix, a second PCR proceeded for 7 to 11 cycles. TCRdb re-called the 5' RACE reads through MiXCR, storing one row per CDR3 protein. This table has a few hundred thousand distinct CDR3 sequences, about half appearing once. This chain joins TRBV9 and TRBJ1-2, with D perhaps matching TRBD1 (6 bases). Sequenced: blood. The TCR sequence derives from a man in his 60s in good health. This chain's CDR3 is CASSVGTGYGYTF. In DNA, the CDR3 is TGTGCCAGCAGCGTAGGAACAGGGTATGGCTACACCTTC. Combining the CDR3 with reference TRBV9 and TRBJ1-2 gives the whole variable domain DSGVTQTPKHLITATGQRVTLRCSPRSGDLSVYWYQQSLDQGLQFLIQYYNGEERAKGNILERFSAQQFPDLHSELNLSSLELGDSALYFCASSVGTGYGYTFGSGTRLTVV.